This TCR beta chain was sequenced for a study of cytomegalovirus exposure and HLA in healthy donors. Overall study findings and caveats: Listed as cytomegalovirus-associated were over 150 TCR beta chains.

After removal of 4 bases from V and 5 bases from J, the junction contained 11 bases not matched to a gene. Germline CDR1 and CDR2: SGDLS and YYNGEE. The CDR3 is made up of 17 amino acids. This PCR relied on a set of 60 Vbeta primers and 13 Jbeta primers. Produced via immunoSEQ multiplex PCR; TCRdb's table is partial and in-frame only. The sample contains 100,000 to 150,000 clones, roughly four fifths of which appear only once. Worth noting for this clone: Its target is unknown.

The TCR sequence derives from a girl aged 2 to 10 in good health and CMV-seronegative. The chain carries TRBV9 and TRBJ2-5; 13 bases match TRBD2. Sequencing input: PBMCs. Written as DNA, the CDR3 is TGTGCCAGCAGCTTATCACTAGCGGGGGGGCCCGGGGAGACCCAGTACTTC. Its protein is CASSLSLAGGPGETQYF.